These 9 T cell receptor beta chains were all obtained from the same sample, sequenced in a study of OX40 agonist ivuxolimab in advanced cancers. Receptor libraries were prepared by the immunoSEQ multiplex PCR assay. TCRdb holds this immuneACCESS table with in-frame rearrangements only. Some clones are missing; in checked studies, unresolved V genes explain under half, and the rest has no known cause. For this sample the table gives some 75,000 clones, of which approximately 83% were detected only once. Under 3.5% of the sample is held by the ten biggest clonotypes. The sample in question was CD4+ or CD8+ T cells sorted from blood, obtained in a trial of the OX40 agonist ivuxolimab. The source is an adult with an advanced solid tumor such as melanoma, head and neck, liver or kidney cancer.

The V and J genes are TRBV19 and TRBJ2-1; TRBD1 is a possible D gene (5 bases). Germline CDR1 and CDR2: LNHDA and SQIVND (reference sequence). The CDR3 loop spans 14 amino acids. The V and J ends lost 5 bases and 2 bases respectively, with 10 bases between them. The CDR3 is CASSRPGTYNEQFF. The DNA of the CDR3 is TGTGCCAGTAGTCGGCCAGGGACCTACAATGAGCAGTTCTTC.

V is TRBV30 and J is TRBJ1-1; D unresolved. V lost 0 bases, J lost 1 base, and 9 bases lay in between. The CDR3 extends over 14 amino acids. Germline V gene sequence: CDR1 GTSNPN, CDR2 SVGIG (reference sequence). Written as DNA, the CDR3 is TGTGCCTGGAGTGTATACACGTCGAACACTGAAGCTTTCTTT. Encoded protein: CAWSVYTSNTEAFF.

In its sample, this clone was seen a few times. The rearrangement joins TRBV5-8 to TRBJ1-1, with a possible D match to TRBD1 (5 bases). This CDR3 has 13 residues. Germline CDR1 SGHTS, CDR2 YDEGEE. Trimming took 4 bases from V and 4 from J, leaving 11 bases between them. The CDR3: CASSRDRPTEAFF. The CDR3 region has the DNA TGTGCCAGCAGCCGGGACCGACCCACTGAAGCTTTCTTT.

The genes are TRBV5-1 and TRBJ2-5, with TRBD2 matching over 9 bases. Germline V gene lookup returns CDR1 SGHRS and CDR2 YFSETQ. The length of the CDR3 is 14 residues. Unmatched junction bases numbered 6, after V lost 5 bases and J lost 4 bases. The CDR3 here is CASRGGGAGETQYF. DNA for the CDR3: TGCGCCAGCAGGGGCGGGGGGGCCGGAGAGACCCAGTACTTC.

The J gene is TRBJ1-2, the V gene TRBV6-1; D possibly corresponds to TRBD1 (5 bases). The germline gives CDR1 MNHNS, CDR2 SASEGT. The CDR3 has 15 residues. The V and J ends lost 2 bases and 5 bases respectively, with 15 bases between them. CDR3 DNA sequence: TGTGCCAGCAGTGAATCTCCGACAGTGATATATGGCTACACCTTC. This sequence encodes CASSESPTVIYGYTF.

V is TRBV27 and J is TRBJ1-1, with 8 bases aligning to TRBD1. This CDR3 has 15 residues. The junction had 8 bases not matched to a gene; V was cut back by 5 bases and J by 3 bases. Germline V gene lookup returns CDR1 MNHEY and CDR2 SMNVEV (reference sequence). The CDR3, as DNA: TGTGCCAGCAGTGTCCGGACAGGGCTACACACTGAAGCTTTCTTT. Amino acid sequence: CASSVRTGLHTEAFF.

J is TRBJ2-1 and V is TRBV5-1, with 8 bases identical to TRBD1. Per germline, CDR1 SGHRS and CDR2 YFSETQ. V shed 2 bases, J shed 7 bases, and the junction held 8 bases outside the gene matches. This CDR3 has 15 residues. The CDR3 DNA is TGCGCCAGCAGCTTACAGGGGGAGCGTCGGAATGAGCAGTTCTTC. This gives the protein CASSLQGERRNEQFF.

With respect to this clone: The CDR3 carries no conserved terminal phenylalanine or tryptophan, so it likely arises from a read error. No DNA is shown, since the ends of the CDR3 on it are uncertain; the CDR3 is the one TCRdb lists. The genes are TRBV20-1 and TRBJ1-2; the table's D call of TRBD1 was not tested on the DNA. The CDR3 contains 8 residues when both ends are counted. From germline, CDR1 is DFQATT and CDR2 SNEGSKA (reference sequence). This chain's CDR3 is CSAPQGEI.

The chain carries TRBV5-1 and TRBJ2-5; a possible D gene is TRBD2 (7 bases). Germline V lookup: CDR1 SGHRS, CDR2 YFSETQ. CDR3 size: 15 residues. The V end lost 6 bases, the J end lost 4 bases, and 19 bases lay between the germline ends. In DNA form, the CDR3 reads TGCGCCAGCATCCCGCTCGGGGGGCCCGGAGAGACCCAGTACTTC. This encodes CASIPLGGPGETQYF.